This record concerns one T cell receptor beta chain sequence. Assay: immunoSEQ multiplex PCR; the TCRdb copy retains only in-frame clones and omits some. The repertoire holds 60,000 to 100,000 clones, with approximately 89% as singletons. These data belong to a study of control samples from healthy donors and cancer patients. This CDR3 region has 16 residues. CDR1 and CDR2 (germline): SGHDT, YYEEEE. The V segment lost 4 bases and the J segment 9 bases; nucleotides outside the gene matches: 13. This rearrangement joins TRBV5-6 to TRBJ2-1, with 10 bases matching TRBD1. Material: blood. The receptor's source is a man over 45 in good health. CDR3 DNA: TGTGCCAGCAGCGGGGAGGGGAAGACAGGGGGCCTTGAGCAGTTCTTC. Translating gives CASSGEGKTGGLEQFF.